This is a list of T cell receptor beta chains from one sample in a study of control samples from healthy donors and cancer patients. Sequencing used immunoSEQ multiplex PCR; TCRdb keeps in-frame clones, though not all of them. Altogether more than 85,000 clones are present, about 91% being singletons, with the ten largest covering about 2.5%. Sequencing was carried out using blood. The receptors were gathered from a woman younger than 30 in good health. Each CDR3 is given with its conserved first and last residue. The D gene is left open where the match is weak. Size tells how often a clone was seen (once, few, many) or the class of an expanded clone, and some rows leave it out.

abundance,j_gene,d_gene,v_gene,CDR3nt,CDR3aa
.,TRBJ1-6,.,TRBV3-1/TRBV3-2,TGTGCCAGCAGCCAAGGGCCTCAGTCACCCCTCCACTTT,CASSQGPQSPLHF
.,TRBJ2-3,.,TRBV29-1,TGCAGCGGGGGACTCATTATGGAAGGGCAGTATTTT,CSGGLIMEGQYF
.,TRBJ2-1,TRBD1,TRBV15,TGTGCCACCAGCTGGACAGGGTCAAACAATGAGCAGTTCTTC,CATSWTGSNNEQFF
.,TRBJ2-2,TRBD2,TRBV6-4,TGTGCCAGCCGCGGAGGACTAGCGGGGGGGCGATTACACCGGGGAGCTGTTTTT,CASRGGLAGGRLHRGAVF
.,TRBJ2-1,.,TRBV9,TGTGCCAGCAGCGGCTACCAGAGCTCCTACAATGAGCAGTTCTTC,CASSGYQSSYNEQFF
.,TRBJ1-4,TRBD1,TRBV2,TGTGCCAGCAGCCAGGGGGGGTATGAAAAACTGTTTTTT,CASSQGGYEKLFF
.,TRBJ2-2,.,TRBV6-5,TGTGCCAGCAGTTATCTTGGGATTGCCGGGGAGCTGTTTTTT,CASSYLGIAGELFF
.,TRBJ2-2,TRBD2,TRBV5-5,TGTGCCAGCAGCTTTTTGGGACTAGTTGAACCCGGGGAGCTGTTTTTT,CASSFLGLVEPGELFF
once,TRBJ2-5,.,TRBV20-1,TGCAGTGCAAAGCGGCAAGAGACCCAGTACTTC,CSAKRQETQYF
.,TRBJ2-7,TRBD1,TRBV6-5,TGTGCCAGCGGGCGTCCGGGACAGGGGCGCGAGCAGTACTTC,CASGRPGQGREQYF
.,TRBJ1-3,TRBD1,TRBV2,TGTGCCAGCATGGGGACCGGGACAGGGGATGGAAACACCATATATTTT,CASMGTGTGDGNTIYF
.,TRBJ2-7,.,TRBV10-1,TGCGCCAGCAGTCGACTCCTTGGGCACGAGCAGTACTTC,CASSRLLGHEQYF
.,TRBJ2-2,TRBD2,TRBV10-3,TGTGCCATCAGTGTAGTCGGTCCGAGACTAGCCACCGGGGAGCTGTTTTTT,CAISVVGPRLATGELFF
.,TRBJ2-1,TRBD2,TRBV28,TGTGCCAGCAGCCTCCAAGCGGGACTAGAAGGAGATGAGCAGTTCTTC,CASSLQAGLEGDEQFF
.,TRBJ2-7,.,TRBV13,TGTGCCAGCAGCTTAATCCTAAGGACTGGAGCCTACGAGCAGTACTTC,CASSLILRTGAYEQYF
.,TRBJ2-3,.,TRBV7-9,TGTGCCAGCAGCTCTGGTCAGGATACGCAGTATTTT,CASSSGQDTQYF
.,TRBJ2-3,.,TRBV7-2,TGTGCCAGCAGTGAAACCCCCAGAACAGATACGCAGTATTTT,CASSETPRTDTQYF
once,TRBJ2-7,.,TRBV29-1,TGCAGCGTTGAAGATCCGGGACCATACGAGCAGTACTTC,CSVEDPGPYEQYF
.,TRBJ2-3,TRBD1,TRBV3-1/TRBV3-2,TGTGCCAGCAGCCAAGTGTTTAACCGGGACAGGGGCCCAGATACGCAGTATTTT,CASSQVFNRDRGPDTQYF
.,TRBJ1-4,.,TRBV24-1,TGTGCCACCAGTGATTTTAGGGATGAAAAACTGTTTTTT,CATSDFRDEKLFF
.,TRBJ1-2,TRBD1,TRBV6-5,TGTGCCAGCAGTTATTTCAGGGGGCCTTTCCTCTATGGCTACACCTTC,CASSYFRGPFLYGYTF
.,TRBJ1-1,.,TRBV20-1,TGCAGTGCTAGTGGGGGGGCGAACACTGAAGCTTTCTTT,CSASGGANTEAFF
.,TRBJ2-3,.,TRBV5-1,TGCGCCAGCAGCTTAAATCAGGGGACAGATACGCAGTATTTT,CASSLNQGTDTQYF
.,TRBJ2-1,.,TRBV13,TGTGCCAGCAGCTCCGAGGGGGTCTCCGTTGAGCAGTTCTTC,CASSSEGVSVEQFF
.,TRBJ2-7,.,TRBV30,TGTGCCTGGAGCGTTTCGGGGCTCGGAGAGCAGTACTTC,CAWSVSGLGEQYF
.,TRBJ2-6,.,TRBV6-2/TRBV6-3,TGTGCCAGCAGTCCCAGCCGCTCTGGGGCCAACGTCCTGACTTTC,CASSPSRSGANVLTF
.,TRBJ1-2,.,TRBV6-5,TGTGCCAGCAGCCCCCGTAAGGGTGGCTATGGCTACACCTTC,CASSPRKGGYGYTF
.,TRBJ1-3,.,TRBV6-5,TGTGCCAGCAGCCGCAGAAACACCATATATTTT,CASSRRNTIYF
.,TRBJ1-5,.,TRBV10-2,TGCGCCAGCAGTACAGGCGGGGGCAGTCAGCCCCAGCATTTT,CASSTGGGSQPQHF
.,TRBJ2-1,TRBD2,TRBV27,TGTGCCAGCAGTTTAAATTCGGGAGGGTGGAATGAAGAGCAGTTCTTC,CASSLNSGGWNEEQFF
.,TRBJ2-7,TRBD2,TRBV3-1/TRBV3-2,TGTGCCAGCAGCCAAGGCGGGGGGCTGAGCTCCTACGAGCAGTACTTC,CASSQGGGLSSYEQYF
once,TRBJ2-4,TRBD1,TRBV5-1,TGCGCCAGCAGCTTGAACCCGGGACAGGTCGACATTCAGTACTTC,CASSLNPGQVDIQYF
.,TRBJ2-1,TRBD2,TRBV16,TGTGCCAGCAGCCAATCACTAGCGGGTTCCTACAATGAGCAGTTCTTC,CASSQSLAGSYNEQFF
.,TRBJ2-1,TRBD2,TRBV7-9,TGTGCCAGCAGTCCACCGGGACTACATCGGGGAGGCAATGAGCAGTTCTTC,CASSPPGLHRGGNEQFF
.,TRBJ2-7,.,TRBV6-2/TRBV6-3,TGTGCCAGCAGTCGACCGGACGCAGGGTACGAGCAGTACTTC,CASSRPDAGYEQYF